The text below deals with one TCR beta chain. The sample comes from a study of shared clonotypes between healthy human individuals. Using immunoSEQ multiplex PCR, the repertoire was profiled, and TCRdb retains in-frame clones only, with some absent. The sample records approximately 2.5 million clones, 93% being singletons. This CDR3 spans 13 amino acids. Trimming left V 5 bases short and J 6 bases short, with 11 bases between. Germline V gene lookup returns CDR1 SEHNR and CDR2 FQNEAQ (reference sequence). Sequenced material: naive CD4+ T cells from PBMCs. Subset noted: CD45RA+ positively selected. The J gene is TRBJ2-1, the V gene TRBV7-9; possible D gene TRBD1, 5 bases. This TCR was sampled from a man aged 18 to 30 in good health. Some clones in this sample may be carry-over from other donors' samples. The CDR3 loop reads CASSRPGFNEQFF. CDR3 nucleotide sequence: TGTGCCAGCAGCCGACCAGGGTTCAATGAGCAGTTCTTC.